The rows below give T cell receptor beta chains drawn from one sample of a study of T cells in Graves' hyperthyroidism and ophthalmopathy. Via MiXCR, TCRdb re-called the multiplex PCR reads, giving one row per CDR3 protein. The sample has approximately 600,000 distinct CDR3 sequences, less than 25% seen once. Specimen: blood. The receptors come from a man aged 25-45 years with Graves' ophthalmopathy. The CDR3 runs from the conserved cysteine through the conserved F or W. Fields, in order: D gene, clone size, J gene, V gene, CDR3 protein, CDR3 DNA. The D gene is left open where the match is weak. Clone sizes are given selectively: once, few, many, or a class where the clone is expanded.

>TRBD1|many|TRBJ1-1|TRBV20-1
CSARKDRGRNTEAFF
TGCAGTGCTAGGAAGGACAGGGGAAGGAACACTGAAGCTTTCTTT
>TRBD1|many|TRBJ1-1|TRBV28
CASSLDSTGVDAFF
TGTGCCAGCAGTTTGGACTCGACAGGGGTCGATGCTTTCTTT
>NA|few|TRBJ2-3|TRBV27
CASSPGRTVSTDTQYF
TGTGCCAGCAGTCCGGGCCGAACCGTTAGCACAGATACGCAGTATTTT
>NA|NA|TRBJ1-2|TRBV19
CASSLRHGYTF
TGTGCCAGTAGTCTCAGACATGGCTACACCTTC
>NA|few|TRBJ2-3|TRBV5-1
CASTKIRADTQYF
TGCGCCAGCACCAAAATAAGGGCAGATACGCAGTATTTT
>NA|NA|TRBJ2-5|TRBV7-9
CASSLVGAAWGQETQYF
TGTGCCAGCAGCTTAGTGGGGGCAGCCTGGGGCCAAGAGACCCAGTACTTC
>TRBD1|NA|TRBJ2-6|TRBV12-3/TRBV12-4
CASSGTGDSGANVLTF
TGTGCCAGCAGCGGGACAGGGGACTCTGGGGCCAACGTCCTGACTTTC
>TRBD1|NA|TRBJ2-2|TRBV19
CASSIRDRGLRKVIGELFF
TGTGCCAGTAGTATAAGGGACAGGGGACTAAGGAAGGTGATCGGGGAGCTGTTTTTT
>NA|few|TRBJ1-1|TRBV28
CASSFRASPWAGNTEAFF
TGTGCCAGCAGTTTTCGCGCCTCTCCGTGGGCGGGGAACACTGAAGCTTTCTTT
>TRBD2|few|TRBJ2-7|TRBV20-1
CSARDGTSVSEQYF
TGCAGTGCTAGAGACGGGACTAGCGTAAGCGAGCAGTACTTC
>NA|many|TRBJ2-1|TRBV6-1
CASSPSGTEQFF
TGTGCCAGCAGTCCATCCGGGACAGAGCAGTTCTTC
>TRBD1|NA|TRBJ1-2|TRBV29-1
CSVVWDSWFGGYTF
TGCAGCGTTGTGTGGGACAGCTGGTTTGGTGGCTACACCTTC
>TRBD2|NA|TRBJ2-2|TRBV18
CASSPMREFGELFF
TGTGCCAGCTCACCGATGCGGGAGTTCGGGGAGCTGTTTTTT
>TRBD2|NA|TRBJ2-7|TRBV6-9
CASSYRTSGAIYEQYF
TGTGCCAGCAGTTACCGGACTAGCGGCGCGATTTACGAGCAGTACTTC
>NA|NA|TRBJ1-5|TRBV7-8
CASSLGRFLNQPQHF
TGTGCCAGCAGCTTAGGACGGTTTCTTAATCAGCCCCAGCATTTT
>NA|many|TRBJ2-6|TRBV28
CASRRSGANVLTF
TGTGCCAGCAGGCGATCTGGGGCCAACGTCCTGACTTTC
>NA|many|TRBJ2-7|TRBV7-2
CASSLGPSDYEQYF
TGTGCCAGCAGCTTAGGTCCTTCGGACTACGAGCAGTACTTC
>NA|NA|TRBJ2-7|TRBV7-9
CASSQSDYEQYF
TGTGCCAGCAGCCAATCGGACTACGAGCAGTACTTC
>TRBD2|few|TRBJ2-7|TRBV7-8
CASSLPGGLAGIGSYEQYF
TGTGCCAGCAGCCTCCCCGGTGGACTAGCGGGAATAGGTTCGTACGAGCAGTACTTC
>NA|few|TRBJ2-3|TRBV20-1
CSAVSDRSTDTQYF
TGCAGTGCCGTCTCGGACAGATCCACAGATACGCAGTATTTT
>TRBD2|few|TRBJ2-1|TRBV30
CAWRLAGGDEQFF
TGTGCCTGGAGACTAGCGGGAGGGGATGAGCAGTTCTTC
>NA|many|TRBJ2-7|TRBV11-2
CASSTGQTYEQYF
TGTGCCAGCAGCACAGGACAGACGTACGAGCAGTACTTC
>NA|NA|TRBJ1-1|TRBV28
CASTTLGVRGKRTEAFF
TGTGCCAGCACCACCCTCGGAGTAAGGGGCAAAAGAACTGAAGCTTTCTTT
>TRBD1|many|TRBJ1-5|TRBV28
CASSRGQGGNQPQHF
TGTGCCAGCAGCCGGGGACAGGGAGGCAATCAGCCCCAGCATTTT
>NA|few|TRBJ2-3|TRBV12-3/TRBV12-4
CASRAPPSTDTQYF
TGTGCCAGCAGGGCCCCCCCTAGCACAGATACGCAGTATTTT
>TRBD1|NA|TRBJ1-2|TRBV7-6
CASRPLTGTEYGYTF
TGTGCCAGCAGACCACTTACCGGGACAGAGTATGGCTACACCTTC
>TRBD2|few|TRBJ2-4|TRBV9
CASSVAGGGLAGELDIQYF
TGTGCCAGCAGCGTGGCCGGGGGTGGGCTAGCGGGAGAATTAGACATTCAGTACTTC
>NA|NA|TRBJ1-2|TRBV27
CASSPQSGYGYTF
TGTGCCAGCAGCCCCCAAAGCGGATATGGCTACACCTTC
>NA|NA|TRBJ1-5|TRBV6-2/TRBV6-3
CASSSGPQPQHF
TGTGCCAGCAGTTCAGGGCCTCAGCCCCAGCATTTT
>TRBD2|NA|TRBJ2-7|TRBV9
CASSVGLAGGDGEQYF
TGTGCCAGCAGCGTGGGGTTGGCGGGAGGAGACGGCGAGCAGTACTTC
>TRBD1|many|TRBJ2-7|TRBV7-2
CASSFTGGSSYEQYF
TGTGCCAGCAGCTTCACAGGGGGCTCGTCCTACGAGCAGTACTTC
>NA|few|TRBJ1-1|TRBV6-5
CASSYSIYRDIASMNTEAFF
TGTGCCAGCAGTTACTCGATTTACCGGGACATCGCCTCCATGAACACTGAAGCTTTCTTT
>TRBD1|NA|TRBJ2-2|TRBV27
CASTRTGGVAGELFF
TGTGCCAGCACCAGGACAGGGGGCGTCGCCGGGGAGCTGTTTTTT
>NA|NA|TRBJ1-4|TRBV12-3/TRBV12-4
CASSLGHGVEKLFF
TGTGCCAGCAGTTTAGGTCACGGGGTCGAAAAACTGTTTTTT
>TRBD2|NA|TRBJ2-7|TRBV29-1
CSVEGVAGGSMVYEQYF
TGCAGCGTTGAAGGAGTGGCGGGAGGGAGCATGGTCTACGAGCAGTACTTC
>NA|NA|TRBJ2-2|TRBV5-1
CASSPTGRESGELFF
TGCGCCAGCAGCCCGACAGGGCGGGAGTCCGGGGAGCTGTTTTTT
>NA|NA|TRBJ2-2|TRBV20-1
CSARSGGSNTGELFF
TGCAGTGCTAGATCCGGGGGATCGAACACCGGGGAGCTGTTTTTT
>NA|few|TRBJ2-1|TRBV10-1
CATIEGVGGGPPYNEQFF
TGCGCCACCATAGAGGGGGTTGGGGGAGGGCCCCCCTACAATGAGCAGTTCTTC
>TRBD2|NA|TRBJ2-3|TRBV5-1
CASSSGRGTDTQYF
TGCGCCAGCAGTAGCGGGAGAGGGACAGATACGCAGTATTTT
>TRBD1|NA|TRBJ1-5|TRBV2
CASTAGQQNQPQHF
TGTGCCAGCACCGCGGGACAGCAAAATCAGCCCCAGCATTTT
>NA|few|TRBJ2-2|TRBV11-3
CASSFRASINTGELFF
TGTGCCAGCAGCTTCAGGGCCTCCATAAACACCGGGGAGCTGTTTTTT
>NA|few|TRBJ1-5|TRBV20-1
CSAPRGGNQPQHF
TGCAGTGCCCCGAGGGGTGGCAATCAGCCCCAGCATTTT
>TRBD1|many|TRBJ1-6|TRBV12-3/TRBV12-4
CASSSTGVSPLHF
TGTGCCAGCAGTTCCACAGGGGTTTCACCCCTCCACTTT
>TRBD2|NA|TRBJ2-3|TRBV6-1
CASRGRTSGGSSTDTQYF
TGTGCCAGCAGGGGTCGGACTAGCGGGGGCTCCAGCACAGATACGCAGTATTTT
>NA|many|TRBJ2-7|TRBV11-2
CASSLDLNSEQYF
TGTGCCAGCAGCTTAGATTTGAATTCCGAGCAGTACTTC
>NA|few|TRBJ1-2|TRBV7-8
CASSFARQNTYGYTF
TGTGCCAGCAGCTTCGCTCGACAGAACACATATGGCTACACCTTC
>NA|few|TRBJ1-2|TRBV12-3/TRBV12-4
CASSPGSPGRITNYGYTF
TGTGCCAGCAGCCCAGGTTCCCCGGGTCGAATAACCAACTATGGCTACACCTTC
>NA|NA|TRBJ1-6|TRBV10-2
CASSDTNSPLHF
TGCGCCAGCAGTGATACCAATTCACCCCTCCACTTT
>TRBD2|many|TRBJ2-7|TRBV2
CASSEPLAGAEQYF
TGTGCCAGCAGTGAACCCCTAGCGGGAGCCGAGCAGTACTTC
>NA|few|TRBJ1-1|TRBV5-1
CASSAQGGDTEAFF
TGCGCCAGCAGCGCCCAAGGTGGGGACACTGAAGCTTTCTTT